This entry is about one T cell receptor (beta chain). What it recognizes is unknown. This specimen comes from a study of cytomegalovirus exposure and HLA in healthy donors. The CDR3 is made up of 14 amino acids. The germline V and J ends were trimmed by 2 bases and 3 bases, with 11 bases remaining between them. The germline gives CDR1 SGHNT, CDR2 YENEEA. Study-wide results and limits: Most sequenced TCRs were rare (though some public TCRs occurred in many donors). Researchers reported from a later analysis that most CMV-associated TCR beta chains appeared HLA-restricted. In an earlier analysis, productive rearrangement rates for most beta V segments clustered near 87% or 30%.

Vbeta (60) and Jbeta (13) primers were used in the PCR. The protocol was immunoSEQ multiplex PCR, while the TCRdb copy is restricted to in-frame clones and leaves out a portion. The sample records roughly 150,000 clones, around 83% being singletons. The sequencing input was PBMCs. The sequence was collected from a woman between 18 and 30 years old in good health and CMV-seronegative. The rearrangement joins TRBV11-3 to TRBJ2-7, with D tentatively TRBD1 (6 bases). CDR3 in amino acids: CASSLRHRDYEQYF. In DNA form, the CDR3 reads TGTGCCAGCAGCTTAAGGCACAGGGACTACGAGCAGTACTTC.